This is a list of T cell receptor beta chains from one sample in a study of OX40 agonist ivuxolimab in advanced cancers. Only in-frame clones appear in the TCRdb table, and some are missing; sequencing was by immunoSEQ multiplex PCR. In the table there are under 5,500 clones, approximately 71% of which are singletons. Here the sequenced sample was CD4+ or CD8+ T cells sorted from blood, taken in a trial of the OX40 agonist ivuxolimab. These receptor sequences come from an adult with an advanced solid tumor such as melanoma, head and neck, liver or kidney cancer. The CDR3 runs from the conserved cysteine through the conserved F or W. A D gene is named only where the DNA matches it firmly. Only part of the rows carry a size: once, few, many, or a class if the clone is expanded.

>few|TRBV13|TRBD1|TRBJ2-5
CASSVRDRQETQYF
TGTGCCAGCAGCGTCCGGGACAGGCAAGAGACCCAGTACTTC
>medium-sized|TRBV19|TRBD1|TRBJ1-2
CASSIGTAYGYTF
TGTGCCAGTAGTATCGGGACAGCGTATGGCTACACCTTC
>-|TRBV19|TRBD1|TRBJ2-7
CASSMGQGAGYEQYF
TGTGCCAGTAGTATGGGACAGGGGGCGGGATACGAGCAGTACTTC
>many|TRBV9|TRBD1|TRBJ1-4
CASSVVGTGAEKLFF
TGTGCCAGCAGCGTAGTGGGGACAGGGGCTGAAAAACTGTTTTTT
>once|TRBV6-5|-|TRBJ2-2
CASSYGADGELFF
TGTGCCAGCAGTTACGGGGCGGACGGGGAGCTGTTTTTT
>-|TRBV27|-|TRBJ2-3
CASSLSQTDTQYF
TGTGCCAGCAGTCTTTCACAGACAGATACGCAGTATTTT
>-|TRBV6-4|-|TRBJ1-2
CASSEDNYGYTF
TGTGCCAGCAGTGAGGACAACTATGGCTACACCTTC
>-|TRBV4-2|TRBD1|TRBJ2-6
CASRPLNSGTGGSGANVLTF
TGTGCCAGCAGGCCACTCAACTCCGGGACAGGGGGCTCTGGGGCCAACGTCCTGACTTTC
>few|TRBV5-1|-|TRBJ2-7
CASSIGQTGEQYF
TGCGCCAGCAGCATTGGACAGACGGGAGAGCAGTACTTC
>-|TRBV5-1|-|TRBJ1-1
CASSLEGGLLLVGTEAFF
TGCGCCAGCAGCTTGGAAGGAGGGCTTCTCTTGGTTGGCACTGAAGCTTTCTTT
>once|TRBV5-4|-|TRBJ2-7
CASSFMPGRGTYEQYF
TGTGCCAGCAGCTTTATGCCGGGACGCGGAACCTACGAGCAGTACTTC
>few|TRBV2|-|TRBJ2-5
CASKKDSLNQETQYF
TGTGCCAGCAAAAAGGACAGCCTTAATCAAGAGACCCAGTACTTC
>-|TRBV18|-|TRBJ1-6
CASSPVSVGGYNSPLHF
TGTGCCAGCTCACCGGTGAGCGTCGGGGGGTATAATTCACCCCTCCACTTT
>once|TRBV5-5|-|TRBJ1-1
CASSLRSELAAWNTEAFF
TGTGCCAGCAGCTTACGAAGCGAATTGGCAGCATGGAACACTGAAGCTTTCTTT
>-|TRBV7-2|TRBD2|TRBJ2-1
CASSLGGLAGAGEQFF
TGTGCCAGCAGCTTAGGCGGACTAGCGGGGGCCGGTGAGCAGTTCTTC
>-|TRBV9|TRBD1|TRBJ1-6
CASSAAGTANSPLHF
TGTGCCAGCAGCGCAGCCGGGACAGCGAATTCACCCCTCCACTTT
>medium-sized|TRBV29-1|-|TRBJ2-7
CSVEDEGSYEQYF
TGCAGCGTTGAAGATGAGGGGTCCTACGAGCAGTACTTC
>-|TRBV5-3|-|TRBJ1-5
CARAFYSNQPQHF
TGTGCCAGGGCCTTTTATAGCAATCAGCCCCAGCATTTT
>-|TRBV12-1|-|TRBJ1-2
CASSFIGRVRGGYTF
TGTGCCAGCAGCTTTATTGGCAGGGTAAGGGGTGGCTACACCTTC
>-|TRBV29-1|-|TRBJ1-1
CSAQEGNTEAFF
TGCAGCGCCCAAGAGGGGAACACTGAAGCTTTCTTT
>few|TRBV5-4|-|TRBJ2-7
CASSPTGSPYEQYF
TGTGCCAGCAGCCCTACAGGGTCCCCCTACGAGCAGTACTTC
>-|TRBV7-7|TRBD1|TRBJ2-1
CASSLAGTGGDYRSYNEQFF
TGTGCTAGCAGCTTAGCAGGGACAGGGGGGGACTACCGCTCCTACAATGAGCAGTTCTTC
>-|TRBV7-9|-|TRBJ1-6
CASSLDVVNSPLHF
TGTGCCAGCAGCTTAGACGTAGTGAATTCACCCCTCCACTTT
>few|TRBV4-3|-|TRBJ2-1
CASSQDPGRRDNEQFF
TGCGCCAGCAGCCAAGATCCCGGCAGGAGGGACAATGAGCAGTTCTTC
>-|TRBV9|TRBD2|TRBJ2-5
CASSVGRGVLQETQYF
TGTGCCAGCAGCGTAGGACGGGGGGTTCTTCAAGAGACCCAGTACTTC
>-|TRBV9|-|TRBJ1-2
CASSGPRPAINYGYTF
TGTGCCAGCAGCGGCCCCAGGCCAGCGATTAACTATGGCTACACCTTC
>-|TRBV6-1|-|TRBJ1-4
CASSERGVKGRPNEKLFF
TGTGCCAGCAGTGAGAGGGGGGTGAAGGGTAGACCTAATGAAAAACTGTTTTTT
>-|TRBV5-1|-|TRBJ1-1
CASSKDIMNTEAFF
TGCGCCAGCAGCAAAGACATAATGAACACTGAAGCTTTCTTT
>few|TRBV2|TRBD2|TRBJ2-1
CASSLISGGAYNEQFF
TGTGCCAGCAGTCTTATTAGCGGGGGGGCCTACAATGAGCAGTTCTTC
>-|TRBV5-6|TRBD2|TRBJ2-3
CASSAMLAGEPTDTQYF
TGTGCCAGCAGCGCGATGCTAGCGGGGGAACCCACAGATACGCAGTATTTT
>-|TRBV7-9|-|TRBJ2-1
CASSLTNNNEQFF
TGTGCCAGCAGCTTAACTAACAACAATGAGCAGTTCTTC
>-|TRBV20-1|-|TRBJ2-7
CSASRNEQYF
TGCAGTGCTAGCAGGAACGAGCAGTACTTC
>-|TRBV7-2|-|TRBJ2-3
CASRAPLLDTQYF
TGTGCCAGCAGAGCCCCACTCCTGGATACGCAGTATTTT
>-|TRBV7-2|-|TRBJ1-3
CASSLLPGNTIYF
TGTGCCAGCAGCTTGTTACCTGGAAACACCATATATTTT
>-|TRBV4-1|-|TRBJ2-1
CASSKIESSYNEQFF
TGCGCCAGCAGCAAGATAGAAAGCTCCTACAATGAGCAGTTCTTC
>-|TRBV28|-|TRBJ1-2
CASSLNDQGRSYTF
TGTGCCAGCAGTTTAAACGACCAGGGTCGGAGCTACACCTTC
>once|TRBV5-1|-|TRBJ1-4
CASSLVGMANEKLFF
TGCGCCAGCAGCTTGGTCGGGATGGCTAATGAAAAACTGTTTTTT
>-|TRBV11-2|-|TRBJ1-2
CASSPGWAYGYTF
TGTGCCAGCAGCCCTGGGTGGGCCTATGGCTACACCTTC
>many|TRBV7-5|-|TRBJ2-1
CARNPSRGSYNEQFF
TGTGCCAGAAACCCCTCGCGGGGGTCCTACAATGAGCAGTTCTTC
>-|TRBV6-5|-|TRBJ2-3
CASTSTPGIDTQYF
TGTGCCAGCACTTCGACCCCTGGGATAGATACGCAGTATTTT
>-|TRBV4-3|-|TRBJ1-5
CASSQRLPTYSNQPQHF
TGCGCCAGCAGCCAACGGCTACCCACTTATAGCAATCAGCCCCAGCATTTT
>-|TRBV11-1|TRBD1|TRBJ2-7
CASSEGQTYEQYF
TGTGCCAGCAGCGAGGGACAGACCTACGAGCAGTACTTC
>-|TRBV5-6|TRBD1|TRBJ1-2
CASSVVPGQERGYGYTF
TGTGCCAGCAGCGTGGTCCCGGGACAGGAACGCGGCTATGGCTACACCTTC
>-|TRBV7-9|-|TRBJ2-7
CASSLPVTDGLEQYF
TGTGCCAGCAGCCTCCCGGTGACGGATGGTCTCGAGCAGTACTTC
>-|TRBV11-2|-|TRBJ1-4
CASSPAGEKLFF
TGTGCCAGCAGCCCGGCGGGGGAAAAACTGTTTTTT
>once|TRBV28|TRBD2|TRBJ2-5
CASSLRSPSGGKETQYF
TGTGCCAGCAGCCTCCGATCGCCTAGCGGGGGGAAAGAGACCCAGTACTTC
>-|TRBV7-8|TRBD2|TRBJ2-7
CASSTPGGVTEQYF
TGTGCCAGCAGCACTCCCGGGGGGGTTACCGAGCAGTACTTC
>few|TRBV6-5|-|TRBJ2-5
CASSGGAQETQYF
TGTGCCAGCAGTGGGGGTGCCCAAGAGACCCAGTACTTC
>-|TRBV2|-|TRBJ1-1
CASTGAQGAFF
TGTGCCAGCACGGGCGCCCAGGGAGCTTTCTTT
>once|TRBV27|-|TRBJ1-6
CASRGGTTLSFYNSPLHF
TGTGCCAGCAGGGGCGGGACAACTTTGAGCTTCTATAATTCACCCCTCCACTTT
>-|TRBV6-6|-|TRBJ2-1
CASSRPRNEQFF
TGTGCCAGCAGCCGCCCTCGGAATGAGCAGTTCTTC
>-|TRBV11-1|-|TRBJ1-1
CASSLGGLNTEAFF
TGTGCCAGCAGCTTGGGAGGGTTGAACACTGAAGCTTTCTTT
>-|TRBV5-3|-|TRBJ1-4
CARSSGTLIYCRSEKLFF
TGTGCCAGAAGCTCCGGGACTCTTATATATTGCCGAAGTGAAAAACTGTTTTTT
>-|TRBV27|-|TRBJ2-7
CASSLSGLGREQYF
TGTGCCAGCAGTTTATCCGGGCTCGGTAGAGAGCAGTACTTC
>-|TRBV6-1|-|TRBJ2-7
CASFIGGYYEQYF
TGTGCCAGCTTTATAGGGGGATACTACGAGCAGTACTTC